The present T cell receptor beta chain was sequenced within a study of CD8+ T cells in alopecia areata (dated by TCRdb to 2016 to 2018). For the wider study: The treated patients, all with moderate-to-severe alopecia areata, were enrolled in an open-label pilot trial of oral tofacitinib given at 5 to 10 mg twice daily. RNA was obtained with the PAXgene miRNA kit for fixed scalp, the miRNeasy kit for PBMCs, and the RNeasy kit for mouse skin. In humans, TCRbeta sequencing was performed on scalp tissue and on sorted CD4+ and CD8+ peripheral blood T cells from healthy controls and from patients with patchy or totalis/universalis alopecia areata. High-throughput TCRbeta sequencing was used to examine T cell clonal expansion in alopecia areata in both the C3H/HeJ mouse model and human patients. Biopsies were taken from tofacitinib-treated patients at baseline and again at 4 and 24 weeks into treatment, and several of those patients also had a later scalp biopsy. Clonality in the scalp was compared among normal scalp (n=4), patchy alopecia areata scalp (n=8), and alopecia totalis/universalis scalp (n=8). Tofacitinib was administered for 6 to 18 months, and 6 months of follow-up off drug were then conducted to assess delayed response and recurrence. TCRbeta CDR3 regions were amplified by immunoSEQ multiplex PCR using 35 Vbeta forward and 13 Jbeta reverse primers. General study outcomes and caveats: Unlike mouse skin, where gammadelta T cells dominate, normal human skin contains resident alphabeta T cells that get sequenced too, which complicates analysis of the scalp TCR repertoire. Compared with mice, TCR sequences shared between patients were less clear, possibly partly because of HLA diversity across the patient population. Compared with normal scalp, lesional scalp, particularly in alopecia totalis/universalis, had higher clonality and more expanded CD8+ clones, which suggests antigenic drive.

Per the publication, the time point label means: baseline before oral tofacitinib. Peripheral blood and lesional scalp punch biopsies were obtained from patients with alopecia areata. PBMCs were isolated by density centrifugation and stained for CD3, CD4 and CD8, and CD4+ and CD8+ T cells were sorted on a FACSAria. The germline V gene sets CDR1 to SNHLY and CDR2 to FYNNEI. Here V drops 3 bases and J drops 5 bases, and the junction holds 6 bases not matched to any gene. Inclusive of the bounding cysteine and phenylalanine, the CDR3 is 14 residues long. Left in the record is the CDR3 DNA by itself, 42 bases read in frame from the first base. This clone appeared a few times. Its recognized antigen is unknown. No base quality information exists; no much larger clone differs at one position. Libraries were prepared through the immunoSEQ multiplex PCR assay. To provide template for TCR sequencing, every sample had RNA extracted and reverse transcribed into cDNA. SuperScript III was used to make first-strand cDNA, primed with a 2:1 mix of oligo-dT and random hexamers. Amplification bias was assessed with a synthetic immune receptor repertoire, and residual bias was removed computationally. As for the authors' bioinformatics: Raw reads were preprocessed to remove errors, and CDR3 was defined by IMGT conventions from the conserved cysteine to phenylalanine. Clonality was calculated as 1 minus Shannon entropy normalized by log2 of the number of productive unique TCRs. Whether scalp clones were CD4 or CD8 was inferred by matching scalp TCRbeta sequences against CD4 and CD8 repertoires sorted from blood. Not all clones reach the TCRdb copy of this immuneACCESS table, which keeps in-frame sequences only. Checked studies attribute under half of the gap to unresolved V genes and leave the rest unexplained. V and J calls and clone size are those listed in that table; D and trimming were worked out from the DNA. The sample contains 110,000 to 150,000 clones, 51% of them found a single time. The ten largest account for 0.95% to 1% of the sample.

The chain was built from TRBV2 and TRBJ1-1, and 7 junctional nucleotides match TRBD1. The clonotype comes from a human donor with alopecia areata. This sample comprised CD4+ T cells sorted from blood, obtained at week 0. This receptor carries the CDR3 CASSDAGGRTEAFF. The DNA sequence is TGTGCCAGCAGTGACGCAGGGGGGAGGACTGAAGCTTTCTTT.